This TCR beta chain was profiled in a study of OX40 agonist ivuxolimab in advanced cancers. Regarding the study as a whole: At 0.1 to 3.0 mg/kg, CD4+ and CD8+ blood T cells expanded clonally by week 6. In a subset of nonresponders, normalized T-cell clonal expansion was also low. In CD8+ T cells, expanded clones were on average more numerous than in CD4+.

CDR1 MGHRA and CDR2 YSYEKL come from the germline V gene. The CDR3 loop spans 15 amino acids. J was trimmed by 5 bases and V by 5 bases; bases with no gene match: 8. Using immunoSEQ multiplex PCR, the repertoire was profiled, and TCRdb retains in-frame clones only, with some absent. The data contain about 46,000 clones, 91% of them seen just once; the ten biggest clones take up 4% to 5%. Details on this clone: Its antigen is undetermined.

The chain recombines TRBV4-1 with TRBJ2-2, with 7 bases matching TRBD2. The sample consisted of CD4+ or CD8+ T cells sorted from blood, taken in a trial of the OX40 agonist ivuxolimab. This sequence originates from an adult with an advanced solid tumor such as melanoma, head and neck, liver or kidney cancer. CDR3: CASSISGPGTGELFF. DNA of the CDR3: TGCGCCAGCAGCATTAGCGGGCCGGGGACCGGGGAGCTGTTTTTT.